This T cell receptor (beta chain) emerged from a study of T cell responses to AZD1222 COVID-19 vaccine. About the study: Pooled together were second doses at about 4 or about 12 weeks. Study conclusions and caveats: At study baseline, merely several AZD1222 recipients were seropositive. Targeting of unmutated variant regions was reportedly seen in nearly half of spike-specific TCRs.

CDR1 is SGHVS, CDR2 FQNEAQ, per germline. Trimming left V 4 bases short and J 0 bases short, with 13 bases between. CDR3 length equals 16 residues. This table comes from immunoSEQ multiplex PCR, and its TCRdb copy is limited to in-frame clones, with some not included. This table holds around 100,000 clones, more than 75% found once. Points on this clone: Its matching antigen is unknown.

The chain recombines TRBV7-8 with TRBJ1-3, with D unclear. The sequences come from peripheral blood, collected on day 0 of AZD1222 vaccination. This TCR was recovered from an adult in good health. As DNA, the CDR3 is TGTGCCAGCAGCTGGGGTGACGCCCACTCTGGAAACACCATATATTTT. It codes for CASSWGDAHSGNTIYF.